This paragraph covers one T cell receptor beta chain sequence. The antigen is not known. The data originate from a study of human T cells and chemical hapten exposure. Across the study: Across its 20 to 30 weeks, the study gave patients weekly diphenylcyclopropenone doses to the scalp.

CDR1 MNHNY and CDR2 SVGAGI come from the germline V gene (reference sequence). Trimming pared 0 bases from V and 7 bases from J, leaving 16 bases between. The CDR3 runs to 16 residues. Time point described: patch test 2, 6 weeks after DPC sensitization. Regarding treatment: therapeutic diphenylcyclopropenone sensitization with weekly scalp DPC. The study extracted total RNA from unfractionated whole blood. Authors' processing steps: Ranging from roughly 23,224 to 700,000, TCR counts per sample had a median value of approximately 97,000. TCRdb analysed the RACE reads with MiXCR anew, one entry per CDR3 protein. TCRdb's processing, not the authors' own work, is the source of the V and J calls. This sample yields 25,000 to 30,000 distinct CDR3 sequences, of which approximately 10% are seen a single time; 6.6% belongs to the top ten. The study's findings and limits: Sensitizing to DPC left TCRs with a frequency above 1 in 1000 unaltered.

The TCR sequence derives from a man aged 25 to 45 with alopecia areata. Some clones in this sample may be carry-over from other donors' samples. The chain employs TRBV6-6 and TRBJ1-5, with D maybe TRBD1 (5 bases). Sequenced material: whole blood, taken in connection with sensitization to the hapten diphenylcyclopropenone (DPC). CDR3 in DNA: TGTGCCAGCAGTTACTCCGCACAGGCGGTGAGGCAGCCCCAGCATTTT. Translating it yields CASSYSAQAVRQPQHF.